Following are 27 T cell receptor beta chains from one sample sequenced in a study of PD-1 blockade in classical Hodgkin lymphoma. The time point: newly diagnosed, previously untreated cHL patient sample. Only in-frame clones appear in the TCRdb table, and some are missing; sequencing was by immunoSEQ multiplex PCR. The data show about 28,000 clones, 91% seen once. Input material: peripheral blood mononuclear cells (PBMCs). The receptors stem from a human donor with classical Hodgkin lymphoma.

The rearrangement uses TRBV5-6 and TRBJ2-7, with D perhaps matching TRBD1 or TRBD2 (5 bases each). V dropped 1 base and J dropped 5 bases, with 16 bases sitting between them. CDR1 and CDR2 from the germline V gene are SGHDT and YYEEEE. The CDR3 contains 15 residues. The CDR3 DNA sequence: TGTGCCAGCAGCTTGAATTACGGGCAGGGAGACGAGCAGTACTTC. As protein: CASSLNYGQGDEQYF.

The CDR3 is CASTGPYEQYF. CDR3 nucleotides: TGTGCCAGCACCGGCCCCTACGAGCAGTACTTC. The rearrangement uses TRBV28 and TRBJ2-7; no reliable D call. The CDR3 sequence is 11 residues long. Germline lookup yields CDR1 MDHEN and CDR2 SYDVKM. V was shortened by 7 bases and J by 2 bases, with 6 bases between the two germline ends.

CDR3 DNA: TGTGCCAGCATCGGGGACAACTATGGCTACACCTTC. It codes for CASIGDNYGYTF. The rearrangement uses TRBV6-5 and TRBJ1-2; TRBD1 is a possible D gene (5 bases). Trimming cost V 7 bases and J 2 bases, with 8 bases left between them. The germline V gene has CDR1 MNHEY and CDR2 SVGAGI. This CDR3 has 12 residues.

The J gene is TRBJ1-1, the V gene TRBV7-2; no clear D. Germline CDR1 SGHTA, CDR2 FQGNSA. Trimming removed 4 bases from V and 1 base from J, with 7 bases in between. The CDR3 is 13 residues long. The CDR3 nucleotides are TGTGCCAGCAGCTCCACCGGGAACACTGAAGCTTTCTTT. Its translation: CASSSTGNTEAFF.

The chain links TRBV2 to TRBJ2-7, with 9 bases fitting TRBD1. V shed 4 bases and J 5 bases; nucleotides not matched to a gene: 3. The CDR3 consists of 13 residues. In germline, CDR1 is SNHLY, CDR2 FYNNEI. The CDR3 loop is CASSGTGVNEQYF. The CDR3 nucleotides are TGTGCCAGCAGTGGGACAGGGGTTAACGAGCAGTACTTC.

CDR3 nucleotide sequence: TGTGCCACCAGCAGAGATTTCGCGGTTGGGAATGCGGGGGAGCTGTTTTTT. Protein product: CATSRDFAVGNAGELFF. The chain is built from TRBV15 and TRBJ2-2, with unresolved D. In germline, CDR1 is LNHNV, CDR2 YYDKDF (reference sequence). V dropped 0 bases and J dropped 8 bases, with 19 bases sitting between them. The CDR3 is made up of 17 amino acids.

The chain carries TRBV19 and TRBJ2-7; 10 nucleotides align to TRBD2. The J segment lost 5 bases and the V segment lost 4 bases, leaving 11 bases of the junction unmatched. The V gene's germline CDR1 is LNHDA and CDR2 SQIVND (reference sequence). This CDR3 has 16 residues. CDR3 residues: CASSKGHLAGGNEQYF. CDR3 coding DNA: TGTGCCAGTAGTAAGGGGCATTTAGCGGGAGGAAACGAGCAGTACTTC.

This chain links TRBV28 with TRBJ1-3; D is uncertain. The CDR3 is made up of 16 amino acids. Germline-derived CDR1 and CDR2 are MDHEN and SYDVKM. The ends were cut back, 2 bases at V and 1 base at J, with 12 bases in the middle. The CDR3 reads CASSLPLAVSGNTIYF. CDR3 coding DNA: TGTGCCAGCAGTTTACCCCTTGCGGTGTCTGGAAACACCATATATTTT.

The rearrangement links TRBV6-6 to TRBJ2-3; perhaps TRBD1 as D (5 bases). Per the germline V gene, CDR1 is MNHNY and CDR2 is SVGAGI (reference sequence). V gave up 2 bases and J gave up 2 bases, with 8 bases separating them. The CDR3 spans 14 residues. The CDR3 sequence: CASSYRQYTDTQYF. DNA for the CDR3: TGTGCCAGCAGTTACAGACAGTACACAGATACGCAGTATTTT.

This clone was seen a single time. The chain recombines TRBV2 with TRBJ2-7; D may be TRBD2 (6 bases). Germline V lookup: CDR1 SNHLY, CDR2 FYNNEI. V was trimmed by 2 bases and J by 3 bases, leaving 14 bases between them. This CDR3 has 15 amino acids. CDR3 coding DNA: TGTGCCAGCAGTGAAACGGCAGGACTAAGCTACGAGCAGTACTTC. It is translated as CASSETAGLSYEQYF.

The chain has TRBV6-5 and TRBJ2-2, with D uncertain. Germline CDR1 and CDR2: MNHEY and SVGAGI. V lost 2 bases, J lost 8 bases, and 3 bases lay in between. CDR3 length equals 11 residues. CDR3 sequence: CASSYAGELFF. CDR3 nucleotide sequence: TGTGCCAGCAGTTACGCAGGGGAGCTGTTTTTT.

The chain carries TRBV6-1 and TRBJ2-5, with 7 bases matching TRBD1. This CDR3 has 15 amino acids. V shed 8 bases, J shed 2 bases, and the junction held 11 bases outside the gene matches. The germline V gene encodes CDR1 MNHNS and CDR2 SASEGT. For the CDR3, the DNA is TGTGCCAGCCGCCGGGACAGACATTCACAAGAGACCCAGTACTTC. Protein product: CASRRDRHSQETQYF.

The rearrangement links TRBV5-8 to TRBJ2-7, with TRBD2 identical over 14 bases. Germline-derived CDR1 and CDR2 are SGHTS and YDEGEE. V lost 4 bases and J lost 5; bases outside the gene matches: 5. This CDR3 contains 15 residues. The CDR3 spells CASSEPGLAGDEQYF. The CDR3 DNA is TGTGCCAGCAGCGAGCCGGGACTAGCGGGAGACGAGCAGTACTTC. The variable domain in full, with the rest retrieved from reference TRBV5-8 and TRBJ2-7, is EAGVTQSPTHLIKTRGQQATLRCSPISGHTSVYWYQQALGLGLQFLLWYDEGEERNRGNFPPRFSGRQFPNYSSELNVNALELEDSALYLCASSEPGLAGDEQYFGPGTRLTVT.

The CDR3 reads CASSRTGGYEKLFF. CDR3 sequence (DNA): TGTGCCAGCAGCCGGACAGGGGGGTATGAAAAACTGTTTTTT. The chain joins TRBV27 to TRBJ1-4; TRBD1 matches at 10 bases. Germline values: CDR1 MNHEY, CDR2 SMNVEV (reference sequence). This CDR3 region has 14 residues. With V trimmed by 6 bases and J by 6 bases, 4 bases remained unmatched.

About this clone itself: A read error may produce the germline difference seen at one junction end. In nucleotides, the CDR3 is TGTGCCAGCACCTTGGGAGGATCTAACTATGGCTACACCTTC. Its protein is CASTLGGSNYGYTF. The chain joins TRBV5-4 to TRBJ1-2; D remains ambiguous. This CDR3 region has 14 residues. CDR1 is SGHNT and CDR2 is YYREEE in the germline V gene (reference sequence).

This chain connects TRBV9 to TRBJ2-7; TRBD1 matches 8 bases. The junction had 6 bases not matched to a gene; V was cut back by 5 bases and J by 2 bases. The germline gives CDR1 SGDLS, CDR2 YYNGEE. The CDR3 has 14 residues. The CDR3 DNA is TGTGCCAGCAGTCTGGGACAGGCCACCTACGAGCAGTACTTC. This sequence encodes CASSLGQATYEQYF.

This clone was observed a few times. The rearrangement uses TRBV21-1 and TRBJ2-1; the D call of TRBD2 is as the table states it, not checked on the DNA. TRBV21-1 is a pseudogene. CDR3 length: 15 amino acids. This CDR3 reads CASSKGLAADNEQFF. In DNA form, the CDR3 reads TGTGCCAGCAGCAAAGGACTAGCGGCCGACAATGAGCAGTTCTTC.

The chain is built from TRBV5-6 and TRBJ2-1; D gene uncertain. The germline gives CDR1 SGHDT, CDR2 YYEEEE. Trimming left V 4 bases short and J 0 bases short, with 11 bases between. This CDR3 is built from 15 residues. The CDR3 nucleotides read TGTGCCAGCAGCCCCGGGTCAAGCTCCTACAATGAGCAGTTCTTC. Translated: CASSPGSSSYNEQFF.

This clone was seen a single time. CDR3 nucleotide sequence: TGTGCCACCAGCAGAGAAGGGGGCCGGTACAATGAGCAGTTCTTC. This gives the protein CATSREGGRYNEQFF. The genes are TRBV15 and TRBJ2-1; 7 nucleotides match TRBD1. Unmatched junction bases numbered 3, after V lost 0 bases and J lost 4 bases. Germline V lookup: CDR1 LNHNV, CDR2 YYDKDF (reference sequence). The CDR3 consists of 15 residues.

The DNA for the CDR3 is TGTGCCAGCAGTGAAAACGATGAGCAGTTCTTC. Its translation: CASSENDEQFF. J is TRBJ2-1 and V is TRBV2; D not certain. This CDR3 is built from 11 residues. V was trimmed by 2 bases and J by 8 bases, leaving 4 bases between them. Germline assignment: CDR1 SNHLY and CDR2 FYNNEI.

V gene TRBV18 combines with J gene TRBJ1-4, with D possibly TRBD1 on 5 matching bases. There are 15 residues in the CDR3. Germline V CDR1 and CDR2: KGHSH, LQKENI. The V and J ends lost 1 base and 5 bases respectively, with 11 bases between them. In nucleotides, the CDR3 is TGTGCCAGCTCACCACAAGGACAAAGAAATGAAAAACTGTTTTTT. Its translation: CASSPQGQRNEKLFF. The whole variable domain, filled in from reference TRBV18 and TRBJ1-4, reads NAGVMQNPRHLVRRRGQEARLRCSPMKGHSHVYWYRQLPEEGLKFMVYLQKENIIDESGMPKERFSAEFPKEGPSILRIQQVVRGDSAAYFCASSPQGQRNEKLFFGSGTQLSVL.

The DNA of the CDR3 is TGTGCCAGCAGCCCGATCAGGCTAGCGGGAGGACTCGATACGCAGTATTTT. Its translation is CASSPIRLAGGLDTQYF. This chain uses TRBV7-2 with TRBJ2-3, with TRBD2 matching over 11 bases. V shed 5 bases and J 6 bases; nucleotides not matched to a gene: 13. This CDR3 spans 17 amino acids. In germline, CDR1 is SGHTA, CDR2 FQGNSA.

The V call is TRBV18, the J call TRBJ1-2; D perhaps matches TRBD1 (6 bases). This CDR3 is 14 amino acids long. CDR1 is KGHSH and CDR2 is LQKENI in the germline V gene. Trimming pared 2 bases from V and 3 bases from J, leaving 10 bases between. CDR3 DNA: TGTGCCAGCTCACCAGGGGGCGGTGACTATGGCTACACCTTC. It is translated as CASSPGGGDYGYTF. The variable domain in full, with the rest retrieved from reference TRBV18 and TRBJ1-2, is NAGVMQNPRHLVRRRGQEARLRCSPMKGHSHVYWYRQLPEEGLKFMVYLQKENIIDESGMPKERFSAEFPKEGPSILRIQQVVRGDSAAYFCASSPGGGDYGYTFGSGTRLTVV.

This chain links TRBV2 with TRBJ2-2; either TRBD1 or TRBD2 may fit D (6 bases each). This CDR3 is 14 amino acids long. Germline-derived CDR1 and CDR2 are SNHLY and FYNNEI. Trimming removed 6 bases from V and 11 bases from J, with 19 bases in between. The CDR3 nucleotides read TGTGCCAGCAGGGGGACTTTCCGAGGGGGAGAGCTGTTTTTT. Its translation: CASRGTFRGGELFF.

The gene calls are TRBV27 and TRBJ2-1, with D tentatively TRBD1 or TRBD2 (5 bases each). This CDR3 has 13 residues. V lost 6 bases and J lost 4, with 10 bases in between. CDR1 is MNHEY and CDR2 is SMNVEV in the germline V gene (reference sequence). CDR3 protein: CASRGDGYNEQFF. Written as DNA, the CDR3 is TGTGCCAGCAGGGGGGACGGGTACAATGAGCAGTTCTTC.

The J gene is TRBJ1-2, the V gene TRBV20-1; D gene ambiguous. The V gene's germline CDR1 is DFQATT and CDR2 SNEGSKA (reference sequence). V lost 4 bases, J lost 8 bases, and 11 bases lay in between. This CDR3 spans 11 amino acids. CDR3 coding DNA: TGCAGTGCTACCGTGTCCTTAGGCTACACCTTC. This gives the protein CSATVSLGYTF.

The chain is built from TRBV7-8 and TRBJ2-1, with TRBD1 matching 8 bases. V was clipped by 5 bases and J by 5 bases; unmatched bases: 5. Germline-derived CDR1 and CDR2 are SGHVS and FQNEAQ. The CDR3 length is 14 residues. This CDR3 reads CASSLDRVDNEQFF. CDR3 DNA sequence: TGTGCCAGCAGCCTGGACAGGGTGGACAATGAGCAGTTCTTC.